The next 29 T cell receptor beta chains were all read from a single sample in a study of blood T cell repertoires in COVID-19. Profiled with immunoSEQ multiplex PCR; TCRdb holds only in-frame clones, not every one. The data show about 87,000 clones, around 87% seen once. The sample comprised peripheral blood. Receptor source: a woman of 80 years or more with acute or convalescent COVID-19.

The chain has TRBV4-1 and TRBJ2-7; D remains ambiguous. The V gene's germline CDR1 is MGHRA and CDR2 YSYEKL. This CDR3 comprises 15 residues. The V gene lost 4 bases and the J gene lost 0 bases, with 13 bases spanning the gap. Here the CDR3 reads CASSREVESSYEQYF. CDR3 DNA: TGCGCCAGCAGCCGAGAGGTCGAGAGCTCCTACGAGCAGTACTTC.

The rearrangement joins TRBV6-5 to TRBJ2-7, with 7 bases identical to TRBD1. CDR1 and CDR2 from the germline V gene are MNHEY and SVGAGI. The CDR3 has 15 residues. V shed 6 bases and J 0 bases; nucleotides not matched to a gene: 8. The CDR3 region has the DNA TGTGCCAGCAGATTGGACGGGACAGCCTCCTACGAGCAGTACTTC. Translation: CASRLDGTASYEQYF.

This chain links TRBV7-2 with TRBJ2-2, with D possibly TRBD1 on 6 matching bases. V lost 3 bases and J lost 4, with 9 bases in between. This CDR3 has 14 residues. From germline, CDR1 is SGHTA and CDR2 FQGNSA. The CDR3 coding sequence is TGTGCCAGCAGCTTGGGACACGTCACCGGGGAGCTGTTTTTT. This encodes CASSLGHVTGELFF.

For the CDR3, the DNA is TGTGCCAGCAGCCAGGGGACCGGAATATTCACAGATACGCAGTATTTT. Protein sequence: CASSQGTGIFTDTQYF. This chain connects TRBV11-2 to TRBJ2-3, with D possibly matching TRBD1 (6 bases). With 5 bases removed from V and 2 bases from J, the gap between germline ends came to 17 bases. Per the germline V gene, CDR1 is SGHAT and CDR2 is FQNNGV. The CDR3 contains 16 residues. The full variable domain, with the rest looked up from reference TRBV11-2 and TRBJ2-3, is EAGVAQSPRYKIIEKRQSVAFWCNPISGHATLYWYQQILGQGPKLLIQFQNNGVVDDSQLPKDRFSAERLKGVDSTLKIQPAKLEDSAVYLCASSQGTGIFTDTQYFGPGTRLTVL.

The chain has TRBV19 and TRBJ1-5; D unclear. V shed 5 bases and J shed 8 bases, with 31 bases lying between them. CDR1 and CDR2 from the germline V gene are LNHDA and SQIVND (reference sequence). CDR3 length: 19 amino acids. The CDR3 region is CASSLEGARWAAPTKPQHF. The CDR3 nucleotides read TGTGCCAGTAGTTTGGAGGGAGCGAGGTGGGCAGCCCCGACGAAGCCCCAGCATTTT.

The chain links TRBV4-3 to TRBJ1-1, with 7 bases fitting TRBD1. The CDR3 extends over 15 amino acids. Germline-derived CDR1 and CDR2 are LGHNA and YSLEER. The J segment lost 2 bases and the V segment lost 4 bases, leaving 7 bases of the junction unmatched. CDR3 sequence (DNA): TGCGCCAGCAGCCTGGGGACAGTACGAAACACTGAAGCTTTCTTT. Protein product: CASSLGTVRNTEAFF.

This chain joins TRBV7-6 and TRBJ2-5; TRBD2 aligns across 9 bases. V lost 0 bases and J lost 4; bases outside the gene matches: 12. Germline V gene data show CDR1 as SGHVS and CDR2 as FNYEAQ. The CDR3 runs 18 residues. The CDR3 loop reads CASSLARPSGNRRETQYF. CDR3 nucleotides: TGTGCCAGCAGCTTAGCGCGTCCTAGCGGGAACCGCCGAGAGACCCAGTACTTC.

The chain joins TRBV3-1 (or the pseudogene TRBV3-2) to TRBJ1-3; no firm D call. Germline V gene lookup returns CDR1 LGHDT and CDR2 YNNKEL (reference sequence). CDR3 length: 14 residues. Trimming took off 1 base at V and 2 bases at J, with 6 bases between the two ends. The CDR3 DNA follows: TGTGCCAGCAGCCAAGTGTCTGCTGGAAACACCATATATTTT. Amino acid sequence: CASSQVSAGNTIYF.

The rearrangement links TRBV4-2 to TRBJ2-5; 7 bases fit TRBD2. The CDR3 has 15 amino acids. V dropped 6 bases and J dropped 2; count of bases not matched to a gene: 9. Germline assignment: CDR1 LGHNA and CDR2 YNFKEQ. The CDR3 loop reads CASRPSGWGQETQYF. The CDR3 nucleotides read TGTGCCAGCAGACCTAGCGGATGGGGGCAAGAGACCCAGTACTTC.

V gene TRBV19 combines with J gene TRBJ2-2; 7 nucleotides align to TRBD1. Germline-derived CDR1 and CDR2 are LNHDA and SQIVND (reference sequence). The junction had 6 bases not matched to a gene; V was cut back by 6 bases and J by 2 bases. The CDR3 is made up of 15 amino acids. The CDR3, as DNA: TGTGCCAGTAGACGGGACAGCAGAAACACCGGGGAGCTGTTTTTT. Translated: CASRRDSRNTGELFF.

V usage is TRBV27 and J usage is TRBJ2-4; TRBD1 matches at 9 bases. With V trimmed by 4 bases and J by 8 bases, 9 bases remained unmatched. Germline-derived CDR1 and CDR2 are MNHEY and SMNVEV (reference sequence). CDR3 length equals 15 residues. CDR3 sequence (DNA): TGTGCCAGCAGTTCCCCCGGGACAGGGAGGGACATTCAGTACTTC. Protein product: CASSSPGTGRDIQYF.

This chain joins TRBV7-9 and TRBJ1-1; 8 bases fit TRBD1. This CDR3 has 13 residues. CDR1 is SEHNR, CDR2 FQNEAQ, per germline (reference sequence). The V segment lost 5 bases and the J segment 4 bases; nucleotides outside the gene matches: 3. The CDR3 bases are TGTGCCAGCAGCCAAACAGGGGGCACTGAAGCTTTCTTT. Translated: CASSQTGGTEAFF.

This rearrangement joins TRBV3-1 (or the pseudogene TRBV3-2) to TRBJ2-3; D gene ambiguous. This CDR3 has 12 residues. Germline V lookup: CDR1 LGHDT, CDR2 YNNKEL (reference sequence). Deletions cut 2 bases from V and 3 bases from J, with 3 bases between. CDR3 amino acids: CASSQRTDTQYF. As DNA, the CDR3 is TGTGCCAGCAGCCAACGGACAGATACGCAGTATTTT.

The genes are TRBV19 and TRBJ2-5, with a weak D call TRBD2 (6 bases). The germline V and J ends were trimmed by 4 bases and 5 bases, with 20 bases remaining between them. This CDR3 spans 16 amino acids. Germline CDR1 is LNHDA and CDR2 is SQIVND (reference sequence). CDR3 in DNA: TGTGCCAGTAGTAATGCGGCGGGACTGTCGGAGGAGACCCAGTACTTC. The encoded protein is CASSNAAGLSEETQYF.

The chain links TRBV6-5 to TRBJ1-2; 10 nucleotides agree with TRBD1. Germline V gene sequence: CDR1 MNHEY, CDR2 SVGAGI. V gave up 6 bases and J gave up 5 bases; unmatched junction bases: 6. The CDR3 consists of 14 residues. The CDR3 region has the DNA TGTGCCAGCAGATCGCCGGACAGGGGGTATGGCTACACCTTC. Its protein is CASRSPDRGYGYTF.

V and J are TRBV7-8 and TRBJ1-1; 7 bases align to TRBD1. This CDR3 has 14 amino acids. Looked up from germline, CDR1 is SGHVS and CDR2 is FQNEAQ. J gave up 5 bases and V 1 base, and 4 bases lay outside the gene matches. The CDR3 DNA follows: TGTGCCAGCAGCTTAGGAGACAGGGCAACTGAAGCTTTCTTT. Its protein product is CASSLGDRATEAFF.

The rearrangement uses TRBV5-4 and TRBJ2-1; TRBD2 matches at 9 bases. From germline, CDR1 is SGHNT and CDR2 YYREEE (reference sequence). J gave up 4 bases and V 5 bases, and 7 bases lay outside the gene matches. CDR3 size: 15 residues. DNA for the CDR3: TGTGCCAGCAGTCGCCCGACTAGCGGATACAATGAGCAGTTCTTC. Protein: CASSRPTSGYNEQFF.

The chain is built from TRBV30 and TRBJ1-2; D not resolved. Germline assignment: CDR1 GTSNPN and CDR2 SVGIG (reference sequence). V shed 2 bases and J shed 2 bases, with 9 bases lying between them. The CDR3 is 13 residues long. This CDR3 is CAWSTQINYGYTF. CDR3 coding DNA: TGTGCCTGGAGTACCCAGATCAACTATGGCTACACCTTC.

The CDR3 protein is CSVGTGRNEKLFF. CDR3 sequence (DNA): TGCAGCGTTGGGACAGGGAGGAATGAAAAACTGTTTTTT. The chain has TRBV29-1 and TRBJ1-4; 8 bases line up with TRBD1. V was clipped by 4 bases and J by 5 bases; unmatched bases: 3. The germline CDR1 and CDR2 sequences are SQVTM and ANQGSEA. The CDR3 totals 13 residues.

The table lists this clone with a count of one. Here the CDR3 DNA reads TGTGCCACCAGCAGTATGCGGGGTCTGGACGAGCAGTACTTC. It yields the protein CATSSMRGLDEQYF. The rearrangement links TRBV15 to TRBJ2-7; maybe TRBD2 (6 bases). V was pared by 3 bases and J by 5 bases, with 14 bases between. Germline V lookup: CDR1 LNHNV, CDR2 YYDKDF (reference sequence). The CDR3 extends over 14 amino acids. The variable domain in full, with the rest retrieved from reference TRBV15 and TRBJ2-7, is DAMVIQNPRYQVTQFGKPVTLSCSQTLNHNVMYWYQQKSSQAPKLLFHYYDKDFNNEADTPDNFQSRRPNTSFCFLDIRSPGLGDTAMYLCATSSMRGLDEQYFGPGTRLTVT.

The chain couples TRBV15 to TRBJ2-3; D call uncertain. The germline V and J ends were trimmed by 0 bases and 6 bases, with 7 bases remaining between them. The CDR3 runs 13 residues. Germline loops: CDR1 LNHNV, CDR2 YYDKDF (reference sequence). The CDR3 sequence is CATSRDGRDTQYF. The CDR3 DNA is TGTGCCACCAGCAGAGATGGCAGGGATACGCAGTATTTT.

In its sample, this clone was seen once. V usage is TRBV2 and J usage is TRBJ2-5; tentatively, D is TRBD1 (5 bases). CDR1 and CDR2 from the germline V gene are SNHLY and FYNNEI. V gave up 4 bases and J gave up 5 bases, with 11 bases separating them. This CDR3 contains 13 residues. The CDR3 region has the DNA TGTGCCAGCAGTGTGGTCAGGGTGGAGACCCAGTACTTC. Translating gives CASSVVRVETQYF.

The V and J genes are TRBV3-1 (or the pseudogene TRBV3-2) and TRBJ1-4; TRBD1 might be the D (5 bases). The CDR3 length is 17 residues. V lost 1 base, J lost 1 base, and 13 bases lay in between. Germline V gene data show CDR1 as LGHDT and CDR2 as YNNKEL (reference sequence). The CDR3 coding sequence is TGTGCCAGCAGCCAAGCGGCAGGGCGGAGAACTAATGAAAAACTGTTTTTT. It encodes CASSQAAGRRTNEKLFF.

This clone was seen just once. In the same sample, other DNA sequences code for this CDR3. This chain's CDR3 is CASSGQGSGNTIYF. CDR3 in DNA: TGTGCCAGCAGCGGACAGGGATCTGGAAACACCATATATTTT. This chain uses TRBV7-9 with TRBJ1-3; 8 bases fit TRBD1. Trimming cost V 5 bases and J 1 base; bases outside gene matches: 1. The CDR3 runs to 14 residues. Germline CDR1 is SEHNR and CDR2 is FQNEAQ (reference sequence).

The CDR3, as DNA: TGTGCCAGCAGTCCTTCGACTAGCGGGGGGCCCATTGGCTACGAGCAGTACTTC. This encodes CASSPSTSGGPIGYEQYF. The chain is built from TRBV6-6 and TRBJ2-7; 13 bases are a match to TRBD2. After removal of 5 bases from V and 3 bases from J, the junction contained 13 bases not matched to a gene. This CDR3 comprises 18 residues. Germline-derived CDR1 and CDR2 are MNHNY and SVGAGI (reference sequence).

This chain links TRBV6-2 or TRBV6-3 with TRBJ1-4; D gene ambiguous. The CDR3 length is 12 residues. V was shortened by 6 bases and J by 13 bases, with 15 bases between the two germline ends. From germline, CDR1 is MNHEY and CDR2 SVGEGT. The CDR3 DNA sequence: TGTGCCAGCAGCCTCTTCGGGGAGAGACTGTTTTTT. It translates to CASSLFGERLFF.

The V gene is TRBV25-1, the J gene TRBJ2-7; D gene ambiguous. Germline CDR1 reads MGHDK; CDR2 reads SYGVNS. CDR3 size: 13 residues. Trimming took off 2 bases at V and 2 bases at J, with 7 bases between the two ends. The CDR3 DNA follows: TGTGCCAGCAGTGAACCGGGTCCCTACGAGCAGTACTTC. It yields the protein CASSEPGPYEQYF.

The rearrangement uses TRBV6-5 and TRBJ1-1, with D unresolved. Germline loops: CDR1 MNHEY, CDR2 SVGAGI. The CDR3 contains 15 residues. V lost 5 bases and J 5 bases, leaving 18 bases between the germline ends. The CDR3 DNA is TGTGCCAGCAGTCTACCCTCGGGGTGGGGAACTGAAGCTTTCTTT. This encodes CASSLPSGWGTEAFF.

The chain combines TRBV27 with TRBJ2-7, with TRBD2 matching 9 bases. This CDR3 is 17 amino acids long. In germline, CDR1 is MNHEY, CDR2 SMNVEV (reference sequence). V shed 0 bases and J 5 bases; nucleotides not matched to a gene: 11. Here the CDR3 DNA reads TGTGCCAGCAGTTTATCGATAGGGAGGGGACTAGCCCACGAGCAGTACTTC. Its translation is CASSLSIGRGLAHEQYF.